A selection of T cell receptor beta chains follows, all from one sample in a study of OX40 agonist ivuxolimab in advanced cancers. The data were produced by immunoSEQ multiplex PCR, yet TCRdb's version contains in-frame clones alone and is incomplete. The sample lists fewer than 85,000 clones, 85% to 90% occurring once. Material: CD4+ or CD8+ T cells sorted from blood, obtained in a trial of the OX40 agonist ivuxolimab. Source of these receptors: an adult with an advanced solid tumor such as melanoma, head and neck, liver or kidney cancer. Both conserved end residues are part of each CDR3. The D gene is left open where the match is weak. Clone size is not always given. Where it is, it says once, few, many or a class for expanded clones.

j_call | v_call | clone_size | d_call | cdr3_nt | cdr3_aa
TRBJ2-2 | TRBV19 | NA | TRBD1 | TGTGCCAGCAGGGGGATCCGGGGCACCGGGGAGCTGTTTTTT | CASRGIRGTGELFF
TRBJ1-5 | TRBV19 | NA | NA | TGTGCCAGTAGTATTCGACCGGAGGGCGGACCCCAGCCCCAGCATTTT | CASSIRPEGGPQPQHF
TRBJ2-2 | TRBV5-4 | NA | NA | TGTGCCAGCAGCTTGGGGGCGGGGACTACCGGGGAGCTGTTTTTT | CASSLGAGTTGELFF
TRBJ1-1 | TRBV6-1 | NA | NA | TGTGCCGGGGTGGGATGGAAGAACACTGAAGCTTTCTTT | CAGVGWKNTEAFF
TRBJ2-7 | TRBV7-2 | NA | TRBD1 | TGTGCCAGCAGCCCGGGACAGGGGTTTCAGTACTTC | CASSPGQGFQYF
TRBJ2-7 | TRBV7-8 | NA | NA | TGTGCCAGCAGCCCCTGGGGACAATCGCAAGAGCAGTACTTC | CASSPWGQSQEQYF
TRBJ1-4 | TRBV18 | NA | NA | TGTGCCAGCTCACCCATTTCGACTGAACCTAATGAAAAACTGTTTTTT | CASSPISTEPNEKLFF
TRBJ1-2 | TRBV28 | NA | TRBD1 | TGTGCCAGCAGTCCTCCGGGACAGGCGAGCTATGGCTACACCTTC | CASSPPGQASYGYTF
TRBJ1-6 | TRBV2 | few | TRBD1 | TGTGCCAGCATGGCAGGGGGCACTTCACCCCTCCACTTT | CASMAGGTSPLHF
TRBJ1-5 | TRBV19 | NA | TRBD1 | TGTGCCAGCCGGGTAACATTGTGGGGACAGGGGCTTAATTCCCATAGCAATCAGCCCCAGCATTTT | CASRVTLWGQGLNSHSNQPQHF
TRBJ1-4 | TRBV5-4 | few | TRBD1 | TGTGCCAGCAGCTTGGACAAGGGGGACAGGATTTTT | CASSLDKGDRIF
TRBJ1-5 | TRBV18 | NA | TRBD1 | TGTGCCAGCTCTTCGACAGGGGGCTATAGCAATCAGCCCCAGCATTTT | CASSSTGGYSNQPQHF
TRBJ1-3 | TRBV7-2 | NA | NA | TGTGCCAGCAGCTTAGGGGGGGATGGAAACACCATATATTTT | CASSLGGDGNTIYF
TRBJ2-1 | TRBV7-2 | NA | NA | TGTGCCAGCAGCTCGGACCGCCACGTGCAGTTCTTC | CASSSDRHVQFF
TRBJ2-5 | TRBV7-2 | NA | NA | TGTGCCAGCAGCGAGCGGCCTGGGACTGGCCAAGAGACCCAGTACTTC | CASSERPGTGQETQYF
TRBJ1-2 | TRBV19 | NA | TRBD1 | TGTGCCAGTACCGAGACAGGGATCGGCTATGGCTACACCTTC | CASTETGIGYGYTF
TRBJ2-7 | TRBV30 | NA | TRBD1 | TGTGCCTGGAGTAGTAGACAGGGGGCCTACGAGCAGTACTTC | CAWSSRQGAYEQYF
TRBJ2-5 | TRBV5-4 | NA | NA | TGTGCCAGCAGCGCGATAGGTCACCAAGAGACCCAGTACTTC | CASSAIGHQETQYF
TRBJ2-5 | TRBV15 | NA | NA | TGTGCCACCAGCAGAAGGGTAGAGACCCAGTACTTC | CATSRRVETQYF
TRBJ2-1 | TRBV7-8 | NA | NA | TGTGCCAGCAGCTTAAGTTGGAACTACAATGAGCAGTTCTTC | CASSLSWNYNEQFF
TRBJ2-1 | TRBV19 | NA | NA | TGTGCCAGTAGTATCTCCGGGGAGTGGTGGGAGTTAGCTGATGAGCAGTTCTTC | CASSISGEWWELADEQFF
TRBJ1-4 | TRBV5-1 | NA | NA | TGCGCCAGCAGCTTGGCTGGGATGGGTGAAAAACTGTTTTTT | CASSLAGMGEKLFF
TRBJ1-1 | TRBV28 | NA | NA | TGTGCCAGCAGTTCCCCGGCCGGAGGGGACACTGAAGCTTTCTTT | CASSSPAGGDTEAFF
TRBJ1-2 | TRBV13 | NA | NA | TGTGCCAGCAGCCCGGCCCGGGGCTATGGCTACACCTTC | CASSPARGYGYTF
TRBJ1-2 | TRBV18 | NA | NA | TGTGCCAGCTCTCAACAGGGAAATGGCTACACCTTC | CASSQQGNGYTF
TRBJ1-5 | TRBV11-3 | NA | TRBD1 | TGTGCCAGCAGCTTAGATGTGGAGGGACAGCTATCGGAGCCCCAGCATTTT | CASSLDVEGQLSEPQHF
TRBJ1-4 | TRBV6-1 | few | NA | TGTGCCAGCAGGGTCTACCGCGAAAAACTGTTTTTT | CASRVYREKLFF
TRBJ2-3 | TRBV5-1 | once | TRBD2 | TGCGCCAGCAGTTATATATCTAGCGGCTTCACAGATACGCAGTATTTT | CASSYISSGFTDTQYF
TRBJ2-7 | TRBV5-1 | NA | TRBD2 | TGCGCCAGCAGCTTGGCCTTCAGGGACCGCGGGGGGAGCTCCTACGAGCAGTACTTC | CASSLAFRDRGGSSYEQYF
TRBJ2-2 | TRBV2 | NA | TRBD1 | TGTGCCAGCGGGGACAGGATAGGTAACGGGGAGCTGTTTTTT | CASGDRIGNGELFF
TRBJ2-3 | TRBV19 | NA | NA | TGTGCCAGTAGTATGGTGACAGCCTTCACAGATACGCAGTATTTT | CASSMVTAFTDTQYF
TRBJ1-1 | TRBV27 | NA | NA | TGTGCCAGCAGGAAACCACTGGGGGACACTGAAGCTTTCTTT | CASRKPLGDTEAFF
TRBJ1-2 | TRBV19 | once | NA | TGTGCCAGTAGTACGCCCCCCGGGCCCTCAGTGGGAGGCTACACCTTC | CASSTPPGPSVGGYTF
TRBJ2-1 | TRBV7-2 | NA | TRBD2 | TGTGCCAGCAGCGTACTGAGACTAGCGGGGGGCCTGGATGAGCAGTTCTTC | CASSVLRLAGGLDEQFF
TRBJ1-4 | TRBV19 | NA | NA | TGTGCCAGTAGTATACAGGGCGGAGGTAATGAAAAACTGTTTTTT | CASSIQGGGNEKLFF
TRBJ2-1 | TRBV5-4 | NA | TRBD2 | TGTGCCAGCAGCTTGGGTCTAGCGGGGGGTCAAAATGAGCAGTTCTTC | CASSLGLAGGQNEQFF
TRBJ1-2 | TRBV7-8 | NA | NA | TGTGCCAGCAGCTTAGCGGCCGCCACCTCTAATTATGGCTACACCTTC | CASSLAAATSNYGYTF
TRBJ1-4 | TRBV30 | NA | TRBD1 | TGTGCCTGGAGTGTACAGGGGTGGAAACTGTTTTTT | CAWSVQGWKLFF
TRBJ1-2 | TRBV2 | NA | NA | TGTGCCAGCAGGGGGGAGGGGAACTATGGCTACACCTTC | CASRGEGNYGYTF